These 32 T cell receptor beta chains share one sample of origin, sequenced in a study of CXCR3-negative and CXCR3-positive naive CD8 T cells. Through 5' RACE with UMI labels, the TRB cDNA libraries were prepared. From its re-call of the 5' RACE reads, TCRdb lists each CDR3 protein once, without DNA. The table lists about 45,000 distinct CDR3 sequences. Input material: memory CD8+ T cells from blood. The source of these receptors is a human donor in good health. Some clones in this sample may be carry-over from other donors' samples.

The V gene is TRBV15, the J gene TRBJ2-1; TCRdb names TRBD1, which stays unverified in the absence of DNA. This CDR3 has 14 residues. Germline V gene sequence: CDR1 LNHNV, CDR2 YYDKDF (reference sequence). CDR3 region: CATSRTRAPSGQFF.

This chain links TRBV29-1 with TRBJ1-1; TCRdb outputs TRBD1, but without DNA this stays unchecked. The germline gives CDR1 SQVTM, CDR2 ANQGSEA. The CDR3 is 12 residues long. The CDR3 loop is CSVQGAQTEAFF. The variable domain in full, with the rest retrieved from reference TRBV29-1 and TRBJ1-1, is SAVISQKPSRDICQRGTSLTIQCQVDSQVTMMFWYRQQPGQSLTLIATANQGSEATYESGFVIDKFPISRPNLTFSTLTVSNMSPEDSSIYLCSVQGAQTEAFFGQGTRLTVV.

V and J are TRBV7-6 and TRBJ2-7; checking the TCRdb D call of TRBD1 is not possible without DNA. This CDR3 has 12 amino acids. CDR1 is SGHVS and CDR2 is FNYEAQ in the germline V gene. The CDR3 loop is CASSLTGFEQYF. Full variable domain (rest looked up from reference TRBV7-6 and TRBJ2-7): GAGVSQSPRYKVTKRGQDVALRCDPISGHVSLYWYRQALGQGPEFLTYFNYEAQQDKSGLPNDRFSAERPEGSISTLTIQRTEQRDSAMYRCASSLTGFEQYFGPGTRLTVT.

The chain combines TRBV7-9 with TRBJ2-4; TCRdb gives TRBD2 as the D gene, but with no DNA this cannot be confirmed. Germline CDR1 is SEHNR and CDR2 is FQNEAQ (reference sequence). CDR3 length: 14 amino acids. CDR3 residues: CASSPLAGKNIQYF.

This chain joins TRBV6-4 and TRBJ2-1; TCRdb's D call, TRBD2, is unchecked because there is no DNA. Germline V lookup: CDR1 MRHNA, CDR2 SNTAGT. CDR3 size: 15 residues. This CDR3 reads CASSDSGGAYNEQFF.

The chain carries TRBV11-2 and TRBJ2-1; TCRdb calls TRBD1, which cannot be checked without DNA. Germline V gives CDR1 SGHAT, CDR2 FQNNGV. The CDR3 covers 13 residues. The CDR3 spells CASSPTGGNEQFF.

V and J are TRBV2 and TRBJ2-7. CDR1 is SNHLY, CDR2 FYNNEI, per germline. The CDR3 contains 14 residues. The CDR3 sequence is CASSARRSSYEQYF.

CDR3 amino acids: CASSLLVPSDSYAFF. The chain couples TRBV28 to TRBJ1-1; TCRdb's D gene call, TRBD1, goes unchecked for lack of DNA. CDR3 length equals 15 residues. Germline lookup yields CDR1 MDHEN and CDR2 SYDVKM.

This rearrangement joins TRBV7-6 to TRBJ1-3; TCRdb designates TRBD1, a call that cannot be tested without DNA. CDR1 is SGHVS, CDR2 FNYEAQ, per germline. This CDR3 region has 16 residues. The chain's CDR3 is CASSLPGDFSGNTIYF.

The V gene is TRBV6-2 or TRBV6-3, the J gene TRBJ2-1; the D gene TCRdb calls, TRBD2, cannot be checked with no DNA. This CDR3 has 15 residues. Germline CDR1 reads MNHEY; CDR2 reads SVGEGT. CDR3 residues: CASSPGGATYNEQFF.

The V call is TRBV6-1, the J call TRBJ2-1; absent DNA, TCRdb's TRBD1 call cannot be checked. The CDR3 sequence is 14 residues long. CDR1 MNHNS and CDR2 SASEGT come from the germline V gene. CDR3 loop: CASSDLTGYNEQFF.

The chain couples TRBV12-3 or TRBV12-4 to TRBJ2-5. The CDR3 runs 12 residues. Here the CDR3 reads CASRTEQETQYF.

The chain recombines TRBV20-1 with TRBJ1-1; the D gene TCRdb calls, TRBD1, cannot be checked with no DNA. The CDR3 runs 14 residues. CDR1 and CDR2 (germline): DFQATT, SNEGSKA (reference sequence). The CDR3 loop is CSARPGTDHTEAFF.

V usage is TRBV18 and J usage is TRBJ1-4. The V gene's germline CDR1 is KGHSH and CDR2 LQKENI. The CDR3 is 17 amino acids. CDR3 in amino acids: CASSTACWGDHEGKLFF.

This chain connects TRBV28 to TRBJ1-1; the TCRdb call, TRBD1, lacks DNA for checking. Germline V gene data show CDR1 as MDHEN and CDR2 as SYDVKM. CDR3 length: 14 amino acids. The CDR3 reads CASSNNRGYTEAFF.

The chain uses TRBV4-2 and TRBJ1-5. This CDR3 region has 15 residues. Germline V CDR1 and CDR2: LGHNA, YNFKEQ. The CDR3 sequence: CASSQVDGGNQPQHF.

The chain links TRBV6-5 to TRBJ2-3; TCRdb outputs TRBD1, but without DNA this stays unchecked. The germline gives CDR1 MNHEY, CDR2 SVGAGI. The CDR3 runs 14 residues. The CDR3 spells CASSFVGGGNTQYF.

This chain joins TRBV12-3 or TRBV12-4 and TRBJ1-1; TCRdb proposes TRBD1, but this gene call is untestable without DNA. This CDR3 has 15 residues. The CDR3 loop is CASSLWLGTNTEAFF.

The rearrangement links TRBV6-5 to TRBJ2-7; TCRdb calls TRBD1, which cannot be checked without DNA. The CDR3 runs to 15 residues. CDR1 is MNHEY and CDR2 is SVGAGI in the germline V gene. Here the CDR3 reads CASGDLGTGFYEQYF.

The J gene is TRBJ1-6, the V gene TRBV29-1; TCRdb returns TRBD1, unconfirmable since there is no DNA. CDR1 is SQVTM, CDR2 ANQGSEA, per germline. The CDR3 length is 13 residues. The CDR3 reads CSARQGQNSPLHF.

The chain combines TRBV6-4 with TRBJ2-2. The CDR3 loop spans 14 amino acids. CDR1 is MRHNA, CDR2 SNTAGT, per germline. The CDR3 sequence is CASSDSTNTGELFF.

The chain couples TRBV14 to TRBJ2-3. The CDR3 covers 14 residues. Germline V gene lookup returns CDR1 SGHDN and CDR2 FVKESK. The CDR3 loop reads CASSQEGFTDTQYF.

J is TRBJ2-7 and V is TRBV7-2; as DNA is missing, the TRBD1 call by TCRdb cannot be tested. The germline CDR1 and CDR2 sequences are SGHTA and FQGNSA. The CDR3 runs 14 residues. CDR3: CASSFGGGAYEQYF.

This chain links TRBV29-1 with TRBJ2-1; TCRdb designates TRBD2, a call that cannot be tested without DNA. The CDR3 covers 14 residues. The germline V gene has CDR1 SQVTM and CDR2 ANQGSEA. CDR3 amino acids: CSVRGTSAYNEQFF.

This chain links TRBV5-1 with TRBJ2-1; no DNA is available, so the TRBD2 call from TCRdb remains unchecked. The germline gives CDR1 SGHRS, CDR2 YFSETQ. The CDR3 is made up of 15 amino acids. The CDR3 loop reads CASSSTSGGTQGQFF.

V usage is TRBV7-2 and J usage is TRBJ1-2; TCRdb returns TRBD1, unconfirmable since there is no DNA. The CDR3 covers 14 residues. Germline V gene data show CDR1 as SGHTA and CDR2 as FQGNSA. This chain's CDR3 is CASSPPGANYGYTF.

The chain combines TRBV4-1 with TRBJ2-1; the D gene TCRdb calls, TRBD2, cannot be checked with no DNA. The CDR3 has 15 residues. Germline V lookup: CDR1 MGHRA, CDR2 YSYEKL. CDR3 amino acids: CASSQYLGGVNEQFF.

The chain recombines TRBV7-2 with TRBJ2-5; TCRdb outputs TRBD2, but without DNA this stays unchecked. Germline CDR1 SGHTA, CDR2 FQGNSA. This CDR3 is 15 amino acids long. CDR3 region: CASSFLAGAQETQYF.

V is TRBV15 and J is TRBJ1-6. The CDR3 contains 14 residues. Per the germline V gene, CDR1 is LNHNV and CDR2 is YYDKDF (reference sequence). CDR3 sequence reads: CATSRETENSPLHF.

CDR3 residues: CASSSGTENEKLFF. V is TRBV6-2 or TRBV6-3 and J is TRBJ1-4; the TCRdb D gene call, TRBD1, has no DNA to confirm it. CDR1 and CDR2 (germline): MNHEY, SVGEGT. This CDR3 is built from 14 residues.

The CDR3 here is CAISGLAGVNEQFF. This rearrangement joins TRBV10-3 to TRBJ2-1; TCRdb indicates TRBD2, and absent DNA this call remains unverified. CDR1 and CDR2 (germline): ENHRY, SYGVKD. This CDR3 is built from 14 residues.

The chain carries TRBV9 and TRBJ2-2; TCRdb selects TRBD1, and the lack of DNA leaves this call unchecked. Germline V lookup: CDR1 SGDLS, CDR2 YYNGEE. This CDR3 comprises 18 residues. This CDR3 is CASSVATGGAGFTGELFF. Variable domain in full (rest from reference TRBV9 and TRBJ2-2): DSGVTQTPKHLITATGQRVTLRCSPRSGDLSVYWYQQSLDQGLQFLIQYYNGEERAKGNILERFSAQQFPDLHSELNLSSLELGDSALYFCASSVATGGAGFTGELFFGEGSRLTVL.